This T cell receptor (beta chain) was retrieved from a study of blood T cell repertoires in COVID-19. V lost 3 bases and J lost 1, with 7 bases in between. The CDR3 has 13 residues. Germline V lookup: CDR1 SGDLS, CDR2 YYNGEE. Libraries were prepared by immunoSEQ multiplex PCR; TCRdb keeps only in-frame clonotypes and omits some of them. Among 130,000 to 150,000 clones listed, approximately 80% were seen once. This chain joins TRBV9 and TRBJ1-1, with a possible D match to TRBD1 (6 bases). Sequencing input: peripheral blood. The receptor was derived from a man between 65 and 79 years old who had recovered from COVID-19. The CDR3 nucleotides read TGTGCCAGCAGCGGAGGGGGGAACACTGAAGCTTTCTTT. This encodes CASSGGGNTEAFF.